These T cell receptor beta chains were read from a single sample in a study of blood T cell repertoires in COVID-19. Data came from immunoSEQ multiplex PCR; TCRdb stores just in-frame clones and leaves some out. The sample holds roughly 150,000 clones, around four fifths seen once. The sequenced sample was PBMCs or T cells enriched from blood (not recorded which). These receptors were obtained from a man between 65 and 85 years old who had been exposed to COVID-19. Each CDR3 is given with its conserved first and last residue. The D gene is left open where the match is weak. For some rows the clone size is stated as once, few or many, or as a class when expanded; others skip it.

clone size: -
V gene: TRBV7-8
J gene: TRBJ2-6
D gene: TRBD2
CDR3 protein: CASSLTGGGSGANVLTF
CDR3 DNA: TGTGCCAGCAGCTTGACAGGCGGGGGGTCTGGGGCCAACGTCCTGACTTTC

clone size: -
V gene: TRBV5-1
J gene: TRBJ1-6
D gene: TRBD1
CDR3 protein: CASSLRDRGRSPLHF
CDR3 DNA: TGCGCCAGCAGCTTGAGGGACAGGGGGCGTTCACCCCTCCACTTT

clone size: -
V gene: TRBV9
J gene: TRBJ1-3
D gene: TRBD1
CDR3 protein: CASSVDRGPLSGNTIYF
CDR3 DNA: TGTGCCAGCAGCGTAGACAGGGGGCCTCTGTCTGGAAACACCATATATTTT

clone size: once
V gene: TRBV21-1
J gene: TRBJ2-1
D gene: -
CDR3 protein: CASSARTGSSYNEQFF
CDR3 DNA: TGTGCCAGCAGCGCGAGGACAGGTAGCTCCTACAATGAGCAGTTCTTC

clone size: -
V gene: TRBV10-2
J gene: TRBJ1-1
D gene: -
CDR3 protein: CAANGGAGNTEAFF
CDR3 DNA: TGCGCCGCCAATGGTGGGGCAGGGAACACTGAAGCTTTCTTT

clone size: medium-sized
V gene: TRBV2
J gene: TRBJ2-2
D gene: -
CDR3 protein: CASSAQGTKNTGELFF
CDR3 DNA: TGTGCCAGCAGTGCCCAGGGGACAAAGAACACCGGGGAGCTGTTTTTT

clone size: -
V gene: TRBV5-6
J gene: TRBJ1-5
D gene: TRBD1
CDR3 protein: CASSLGQGGQPQHF
CDR3 DNA: TGTGCCAGCAGCTTGGGACAGGGTGGACAGCCCCAGCATTTT

clone size: few
V gene: TRBV20-1
J gene: TRBJ2-1
D gene: -
CDR3 protein: CSTQRRNEQFF
CDR3 DNA: TGCAGTACTCAACGTCGGAATGAGCAGTTCTTC

clone size: -
V gene: TRBV11-3
J gene: TRBJ2-1
D gene: TRBD1
CDR3 protein: CASSSGQGDYNEQFF
CDR3 DNA: TGTGCCAGCAGCTCAGGACAGGGCGACTACAATGAGCAGTTCTTC

clone size: -
V gene: TRBV3-1/TRBV3-2
J gene: TRBJ2-7
D gene: TRBD2
CDR3 protein: CASSQATGRAYEQYF
CDR3 DNA: TGTGCCAGCAGCCAAGCGACCGGGAGGGCCTACGAGCAGTACTTC

clone size: -
V gene: TRBV4-1
J gene: TRBJ1-4
D gene: TRBD1
CDR3 protein: CASSQGQGTEKLFF
CDR3 DNA: TGCGCCAGCAGCCAAGGACAGGGAACTGAAAAACTGTTTTTT

clone size: -
V gene: TRBV7-8
J gene: TRBJ1-1
D gene: TRBD1
CDR3 protein: CASSKQGATNTEAFF
CDR3 DNA: TGTGCCAGCAGCAAACAGGGGGCGACGAACACTGAAGCTTTCTTT

clone size: -
V gene: TRBV7-9
J gene: TRBJ1-1
D gene: -
CDR3 protein: CASSSAGRYESTEAFF
CDR3 DNA: TGTGCCAGCAGCTCAGCAGGGAGGTATGAGAGCACTGAAGCTTTCTTT

clone size: -
V gene: TRBV5-1
J gene: TRBJ1-2
D gene: -
CDR3 protein: CASSFKDPGDYGYTF
CDR3 DNA: TGCGCCAGCAGCTTTAAGGATCCGGGGGACTATGGCTACACCTTC

clone size: -
V gene: TRBV12-2
J gene: TRBJ2-7
D gene: -
CDR3 protein: CASRLPREVAYEQYF
CDR3 DNA: TGTGCAAGTCGCTTACCCCGGGAGGTTGCCTACGAGCAGTACTTC

clone size: few
V gene: TRBV5-8
J gene: TRBJ1-6
D gene: -
CDR3 protein: CASSLVGRVNSPLHF
CDR3 DNA: TGTGCCAGCAGCTTGGTCGGCAGGGTGAATTCACCCCTCCACTTT

clone size: -
V gene: TRBV18
J gene: TRBJ1-4
D gene: TRBD1
CDR3 protein: CASSPRQGRGATNEKLFF
CDR3 DNA: TGTGCCAGCTCACCGAGACAGGGAAGGGGTGCAACTAATGAAAAACTGTTTTTT

clone size: -
V gene: TRBV4-2
J gene: TRBJ1-5
D gene: -
CDR3 protein: CASSQDSQYSNQPQHF
CDR3 DNA: TGTGCCAGCAGCCAAGACTCGCAGTATAGCAATCAGCCCCAGCATTTT

clone size: -
V gene: TRBV6-5
J gene: TRBJ2-2
D gene: -
CDR3 protein: CASSRDRGGELFF
CDR3 DNA: TGTGCCAGCAGCAGGGATAGGGGTGGGGAGCTGTTTTTT

clone size: -
V gene: TRBV10-2
J gene: TRBJ1-1
D gene: TRBD1
CDR3 protein: CASSGIQGRTEAFF
CDR3 DNA: TGCGCCAGCAGTGGCATACAGGGGCGGACTGAAGCTTTCTTT

clone size: -
V gene: TRBV27
J gene: TRBJ1-1
D gene: -
CDR3 protein: CASSFLIPGEAFF
CDR3 DNA: TGTGCCAGCAGTTTCTTGATCCCAGGTGAAGCTTTCTTT

clone size: -
V gene: TRBV13
J gene: TRBJ2-1
D gene: TRBD1
CDR3 protein: CASRLWTGYNEQFF
CDR3 DNA: TGTGCCAGCAGACTATGGACAGGGTACAATGAGCAGTTCTTC

clone size: -
V gene: TRBV5-4
J gene: TRBJ2-7
D gene: -
CDR3 protein: CASSSDRKSTYEQYF
CDR3 DNA: TGTGCCAGCAGCTCCGACAGGAAGTCGACCTACGAGCAGTACTTC

clone size: -
V gene: TRBV5-1
J gene: TRBJ2-1
D gene: -
CDR3 protein: CASSWDSDWGQFF
CDR3 DNA: TGCGCCAGCAGCTGGGACTCCGACTGGGGGCAGTTCTTC